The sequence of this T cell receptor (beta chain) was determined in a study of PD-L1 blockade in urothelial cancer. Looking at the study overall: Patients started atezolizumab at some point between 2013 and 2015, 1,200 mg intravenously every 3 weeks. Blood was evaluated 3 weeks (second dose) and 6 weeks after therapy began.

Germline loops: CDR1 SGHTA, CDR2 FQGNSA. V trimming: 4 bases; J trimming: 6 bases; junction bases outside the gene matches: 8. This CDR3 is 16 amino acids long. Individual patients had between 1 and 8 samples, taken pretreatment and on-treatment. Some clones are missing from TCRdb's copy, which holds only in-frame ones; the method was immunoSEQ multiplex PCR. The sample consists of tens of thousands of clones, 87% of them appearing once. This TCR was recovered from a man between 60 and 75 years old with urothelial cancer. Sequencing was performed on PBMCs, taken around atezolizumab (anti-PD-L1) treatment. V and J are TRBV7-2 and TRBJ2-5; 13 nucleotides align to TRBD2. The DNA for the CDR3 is TGTGCCAGCAGCTATACTAGCGGGGGGGCCCGGAAGACCCAGTACTTC. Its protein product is CASSYTSGGARKTQYF.